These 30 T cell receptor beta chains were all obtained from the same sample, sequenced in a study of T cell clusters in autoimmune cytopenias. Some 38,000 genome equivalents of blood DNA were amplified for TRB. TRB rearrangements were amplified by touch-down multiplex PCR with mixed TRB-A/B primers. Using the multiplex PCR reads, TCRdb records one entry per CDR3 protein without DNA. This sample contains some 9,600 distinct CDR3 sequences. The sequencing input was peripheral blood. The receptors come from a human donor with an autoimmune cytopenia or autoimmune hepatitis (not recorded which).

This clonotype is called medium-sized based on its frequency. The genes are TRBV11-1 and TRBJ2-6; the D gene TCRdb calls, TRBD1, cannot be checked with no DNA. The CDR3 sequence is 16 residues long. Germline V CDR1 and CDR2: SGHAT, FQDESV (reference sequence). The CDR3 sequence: CASSPRTASGANVLTF.

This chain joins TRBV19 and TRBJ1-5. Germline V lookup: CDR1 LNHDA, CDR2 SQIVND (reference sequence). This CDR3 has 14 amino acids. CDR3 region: CASSIPAGNQPQHF. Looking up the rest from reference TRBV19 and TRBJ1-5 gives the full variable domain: DGGITQSPKYLFRKEGQNVTLSCEQNLNHDAMYWYRQDPGQGLRLIYYSQIVNDFQKGDIAEGYSVSREKKESFPLTVTSAQKNPTAFYLCASSIPAGNQPQHFGDGTRLSIL.

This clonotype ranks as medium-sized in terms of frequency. The CDR3: CASSLTLTAVGYEQYF. This chain joins TRBV6-5 and TRBJ2-7; TCRdb's D call, TRBD1, is unchecked because there is no DNA. Germline CDR1 MNHEY, CDR2 SVGAGI. The CDR3 totals 16 residues.

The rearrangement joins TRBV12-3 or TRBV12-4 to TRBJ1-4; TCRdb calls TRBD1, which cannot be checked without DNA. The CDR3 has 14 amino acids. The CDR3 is CASTMGQGSGKLFF.

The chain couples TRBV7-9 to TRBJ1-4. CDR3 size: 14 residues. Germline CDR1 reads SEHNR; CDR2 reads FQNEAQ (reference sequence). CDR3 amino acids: CASSRGATNEKLFF.

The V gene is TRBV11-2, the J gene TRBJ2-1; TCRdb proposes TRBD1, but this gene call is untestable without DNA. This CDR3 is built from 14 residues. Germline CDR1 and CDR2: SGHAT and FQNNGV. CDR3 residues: CASSPGRTGNEQFF.

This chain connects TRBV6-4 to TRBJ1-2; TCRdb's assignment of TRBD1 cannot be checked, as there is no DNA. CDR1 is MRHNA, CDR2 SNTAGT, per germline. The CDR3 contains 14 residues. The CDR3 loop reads CASTPETGSYGYTF.

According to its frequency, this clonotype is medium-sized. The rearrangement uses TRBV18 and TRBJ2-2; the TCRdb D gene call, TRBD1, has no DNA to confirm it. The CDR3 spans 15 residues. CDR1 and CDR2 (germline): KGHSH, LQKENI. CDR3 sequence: CASSPGQADTGELFF.

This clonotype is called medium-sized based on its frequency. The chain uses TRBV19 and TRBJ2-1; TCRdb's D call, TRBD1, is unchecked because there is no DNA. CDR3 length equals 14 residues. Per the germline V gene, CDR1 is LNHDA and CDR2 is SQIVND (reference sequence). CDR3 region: CASTAGTGNNEQFF.

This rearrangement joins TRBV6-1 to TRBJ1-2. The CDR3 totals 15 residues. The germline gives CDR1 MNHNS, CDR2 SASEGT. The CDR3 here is CASSESGRVGYGYTF.

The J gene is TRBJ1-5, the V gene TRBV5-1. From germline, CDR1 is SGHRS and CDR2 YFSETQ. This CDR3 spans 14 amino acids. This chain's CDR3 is CASSLDSSNQPQHF.

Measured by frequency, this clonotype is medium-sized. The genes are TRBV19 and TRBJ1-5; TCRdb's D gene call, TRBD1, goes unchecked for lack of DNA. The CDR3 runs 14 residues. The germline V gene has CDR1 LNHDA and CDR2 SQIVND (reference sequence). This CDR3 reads CASSIEQGTQPQHF.

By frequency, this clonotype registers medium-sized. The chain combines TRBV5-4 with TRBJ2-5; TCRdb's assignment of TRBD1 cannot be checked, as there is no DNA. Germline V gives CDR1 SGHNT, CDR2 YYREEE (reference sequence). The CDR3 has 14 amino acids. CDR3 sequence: CASSFGPGKETQYF.

The CDR3 region is CASSLTRRGSYEQYF. The chain recombines TRBV14 with TRBJ2-7; the D call of TRBD1 rests on TCRdb alone, since no DNA is present to check it. This CDR3 region has 15 residues. Germline V lookup: CDR1 SGHDN, CDR2 FVKESK.

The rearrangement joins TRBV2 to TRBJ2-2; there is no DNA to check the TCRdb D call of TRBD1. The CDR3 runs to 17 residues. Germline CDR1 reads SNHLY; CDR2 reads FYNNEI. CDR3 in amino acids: CASGIGVAGIPAGELFF. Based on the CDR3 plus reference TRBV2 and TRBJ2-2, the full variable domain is EPEVTQTPSHQVTQMGQEVILRCVPISNHLYFYWYRQILGQKVEFLVSFYNNEISEKSEIFDDQFSVERPDGSNFTLKIRSTKLEDSAMYFCASGIGVAGIPAGELFFGEGSRLTVL.

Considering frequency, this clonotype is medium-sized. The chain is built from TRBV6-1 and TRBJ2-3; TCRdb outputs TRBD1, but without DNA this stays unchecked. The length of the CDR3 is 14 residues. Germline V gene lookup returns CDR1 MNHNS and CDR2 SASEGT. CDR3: CASSPQGITDTQYF.

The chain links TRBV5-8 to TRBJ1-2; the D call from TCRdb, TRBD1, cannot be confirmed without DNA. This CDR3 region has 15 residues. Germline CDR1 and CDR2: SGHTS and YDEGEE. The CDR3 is CASSLGQFINYGYTF. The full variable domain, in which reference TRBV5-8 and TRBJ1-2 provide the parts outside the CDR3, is EAGVTQSPTHLIKTRGQQATLRCSPISGHTSVYWYQQALGLGLQFLLWYDEGEERNRGNFPPRFSGRQFPNYSSELNVNALELEDSALYLCASSLGQFINYGYTFGSGTRLTVV.

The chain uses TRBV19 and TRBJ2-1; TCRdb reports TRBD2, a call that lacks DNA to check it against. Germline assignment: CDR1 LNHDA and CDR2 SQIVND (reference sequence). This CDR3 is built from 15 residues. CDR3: CASSMTLAGFEEQFF.

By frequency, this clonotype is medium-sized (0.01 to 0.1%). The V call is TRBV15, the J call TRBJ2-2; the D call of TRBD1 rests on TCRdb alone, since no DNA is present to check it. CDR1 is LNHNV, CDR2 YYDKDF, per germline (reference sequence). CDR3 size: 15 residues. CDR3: CATRDRGSITGELFF.

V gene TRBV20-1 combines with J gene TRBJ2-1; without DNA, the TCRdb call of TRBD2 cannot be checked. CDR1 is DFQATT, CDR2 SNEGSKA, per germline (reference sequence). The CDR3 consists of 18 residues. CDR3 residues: CSALGPVAGSLSYNEQFF.

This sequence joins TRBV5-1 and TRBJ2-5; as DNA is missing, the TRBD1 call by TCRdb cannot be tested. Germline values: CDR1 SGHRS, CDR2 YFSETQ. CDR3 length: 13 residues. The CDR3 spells CASGEDRGREQYF. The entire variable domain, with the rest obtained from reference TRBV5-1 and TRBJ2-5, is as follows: KAGVTQTPRYLIKTRGQQVTLSCSPISGHRSVSWYQQTPGQGLQFLFEYFSETQRNKGNFPGRFSGRQFSNSRSEMNVSTLELGDSALYLCASGEDRGREQYFGPGTRLLVL.

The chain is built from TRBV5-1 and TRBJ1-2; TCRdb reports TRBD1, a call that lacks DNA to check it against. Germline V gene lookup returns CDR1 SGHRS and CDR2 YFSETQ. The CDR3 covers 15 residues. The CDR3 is CASSFGLDSEYGYTF.

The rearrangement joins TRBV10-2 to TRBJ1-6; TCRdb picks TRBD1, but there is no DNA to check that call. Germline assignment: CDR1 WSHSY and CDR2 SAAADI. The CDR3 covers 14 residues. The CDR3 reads CASSEQGNNSPLHF.

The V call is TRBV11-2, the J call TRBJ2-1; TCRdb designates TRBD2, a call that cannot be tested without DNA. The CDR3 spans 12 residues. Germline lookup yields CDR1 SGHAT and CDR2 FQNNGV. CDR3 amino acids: CASSSGRGEQFF.

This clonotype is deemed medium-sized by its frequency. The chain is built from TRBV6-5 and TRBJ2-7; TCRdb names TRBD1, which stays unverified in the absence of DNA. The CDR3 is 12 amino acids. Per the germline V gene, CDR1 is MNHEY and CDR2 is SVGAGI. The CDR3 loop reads CASRGGAYEQYF.

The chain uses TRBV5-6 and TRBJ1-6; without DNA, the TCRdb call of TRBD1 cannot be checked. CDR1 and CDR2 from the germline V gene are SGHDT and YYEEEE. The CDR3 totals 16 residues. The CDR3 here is CASRKVTGVYNSPLHF.

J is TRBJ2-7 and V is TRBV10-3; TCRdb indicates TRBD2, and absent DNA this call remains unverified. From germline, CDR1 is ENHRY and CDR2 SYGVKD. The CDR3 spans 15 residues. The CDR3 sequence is CAISSGLAGWYEQYF.

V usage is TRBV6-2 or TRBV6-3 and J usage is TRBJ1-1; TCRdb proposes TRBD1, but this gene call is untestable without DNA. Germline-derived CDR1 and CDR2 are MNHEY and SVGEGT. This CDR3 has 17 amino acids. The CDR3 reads CASSFRPQGTKNTEAFF.

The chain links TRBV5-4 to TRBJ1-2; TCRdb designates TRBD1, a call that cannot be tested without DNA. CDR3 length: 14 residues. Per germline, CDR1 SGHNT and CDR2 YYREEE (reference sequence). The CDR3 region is CASSSGGGNYGYTF.

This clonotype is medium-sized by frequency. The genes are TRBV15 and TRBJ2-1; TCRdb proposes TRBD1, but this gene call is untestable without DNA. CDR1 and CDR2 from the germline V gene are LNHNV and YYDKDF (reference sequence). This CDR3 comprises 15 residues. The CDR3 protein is CATSRARDSYNEQFF.